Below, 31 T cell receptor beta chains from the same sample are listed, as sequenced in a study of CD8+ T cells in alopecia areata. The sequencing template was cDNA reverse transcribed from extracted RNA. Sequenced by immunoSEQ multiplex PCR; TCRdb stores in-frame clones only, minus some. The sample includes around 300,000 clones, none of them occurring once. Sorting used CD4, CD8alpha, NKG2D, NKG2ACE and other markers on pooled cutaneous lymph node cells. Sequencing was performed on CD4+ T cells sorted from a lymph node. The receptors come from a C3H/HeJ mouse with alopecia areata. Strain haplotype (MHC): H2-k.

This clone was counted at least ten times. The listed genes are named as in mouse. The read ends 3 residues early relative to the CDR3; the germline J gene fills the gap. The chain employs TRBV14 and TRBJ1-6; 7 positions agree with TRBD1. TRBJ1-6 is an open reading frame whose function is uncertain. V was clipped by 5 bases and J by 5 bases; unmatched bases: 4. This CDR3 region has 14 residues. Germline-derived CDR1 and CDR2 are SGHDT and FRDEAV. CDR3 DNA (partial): TGTGCCAGCAGCCAGGGACAGAATAATTCGCCC. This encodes CASSQGQNNSP. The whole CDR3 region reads CASSQGQNNSPLYF.

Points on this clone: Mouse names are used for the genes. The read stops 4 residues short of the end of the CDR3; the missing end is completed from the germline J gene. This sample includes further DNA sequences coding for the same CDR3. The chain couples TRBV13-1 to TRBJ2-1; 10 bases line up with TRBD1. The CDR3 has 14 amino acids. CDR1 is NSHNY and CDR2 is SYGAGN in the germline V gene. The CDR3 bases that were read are TGTGCCAGCAGTGGGGACAGGGGTGGAGCT. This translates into CASSGDRGGA. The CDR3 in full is CASSGDRGGAEQFF.

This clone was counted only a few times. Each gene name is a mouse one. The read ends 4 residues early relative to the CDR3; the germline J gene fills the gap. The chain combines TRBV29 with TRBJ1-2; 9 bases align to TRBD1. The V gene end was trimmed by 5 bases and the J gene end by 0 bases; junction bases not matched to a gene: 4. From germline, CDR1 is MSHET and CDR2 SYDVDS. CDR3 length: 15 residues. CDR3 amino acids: CASSTRDRANSDYTF. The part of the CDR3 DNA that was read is TGTGCTAGCAGTACCCGGGACAGGGCAAACTCC.

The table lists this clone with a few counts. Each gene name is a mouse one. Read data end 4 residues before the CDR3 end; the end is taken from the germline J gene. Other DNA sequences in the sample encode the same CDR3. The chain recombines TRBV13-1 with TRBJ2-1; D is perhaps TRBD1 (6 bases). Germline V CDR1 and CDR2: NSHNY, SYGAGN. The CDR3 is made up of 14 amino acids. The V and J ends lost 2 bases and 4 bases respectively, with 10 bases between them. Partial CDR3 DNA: TGTGCCAGCAGTGAACCGGGACAATATGCT. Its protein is CASSEPGQYA. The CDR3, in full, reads CASSEPGQYAEQFF.

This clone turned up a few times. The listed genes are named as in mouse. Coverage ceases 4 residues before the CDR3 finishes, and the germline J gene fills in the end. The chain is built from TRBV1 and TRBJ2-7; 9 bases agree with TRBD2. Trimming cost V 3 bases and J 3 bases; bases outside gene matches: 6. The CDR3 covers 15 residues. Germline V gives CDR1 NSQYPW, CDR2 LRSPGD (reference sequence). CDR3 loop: CTCSAARTGDYEQYF. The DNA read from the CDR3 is TGCACCTGCAGTGCGGCGAGGACTGGGGACTAT.

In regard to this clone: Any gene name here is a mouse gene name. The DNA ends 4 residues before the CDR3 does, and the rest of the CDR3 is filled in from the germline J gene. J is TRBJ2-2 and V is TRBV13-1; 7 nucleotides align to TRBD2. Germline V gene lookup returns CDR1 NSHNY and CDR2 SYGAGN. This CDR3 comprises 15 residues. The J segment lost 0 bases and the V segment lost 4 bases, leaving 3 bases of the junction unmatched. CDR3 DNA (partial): TGTGCCAGCAGTCACTGGGGAGCAAACACCGGG. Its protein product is CASSHWGANTG. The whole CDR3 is CASSHWGANTGQLYF.

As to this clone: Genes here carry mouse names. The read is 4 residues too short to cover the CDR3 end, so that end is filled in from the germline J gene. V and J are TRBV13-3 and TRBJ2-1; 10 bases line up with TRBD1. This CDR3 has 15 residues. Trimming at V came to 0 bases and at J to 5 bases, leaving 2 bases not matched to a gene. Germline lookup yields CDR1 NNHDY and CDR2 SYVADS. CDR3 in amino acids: CASSDVGTGDAEQFF. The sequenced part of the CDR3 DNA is TGTGCCAGCAGTGATGTAGGGACAGGGGATGCT.

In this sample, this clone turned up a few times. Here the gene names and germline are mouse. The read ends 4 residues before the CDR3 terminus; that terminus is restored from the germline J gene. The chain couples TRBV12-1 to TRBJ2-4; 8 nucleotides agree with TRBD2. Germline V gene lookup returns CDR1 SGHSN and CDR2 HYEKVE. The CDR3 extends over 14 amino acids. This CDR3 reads CASSLGTGLNTLYF. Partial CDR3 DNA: TGTGCCAGCTCTCTCGGGACTGGCCTAAAC.

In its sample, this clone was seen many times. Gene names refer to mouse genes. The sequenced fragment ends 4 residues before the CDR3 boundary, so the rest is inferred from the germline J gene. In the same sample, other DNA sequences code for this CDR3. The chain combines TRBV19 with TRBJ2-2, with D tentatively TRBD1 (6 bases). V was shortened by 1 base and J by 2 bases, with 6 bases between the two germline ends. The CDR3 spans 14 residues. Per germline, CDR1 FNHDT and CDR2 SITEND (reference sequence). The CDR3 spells CASSITGNTGQLYF. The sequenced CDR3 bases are TGTGCCAGCAGTATAACAGGGAACACCGGG.

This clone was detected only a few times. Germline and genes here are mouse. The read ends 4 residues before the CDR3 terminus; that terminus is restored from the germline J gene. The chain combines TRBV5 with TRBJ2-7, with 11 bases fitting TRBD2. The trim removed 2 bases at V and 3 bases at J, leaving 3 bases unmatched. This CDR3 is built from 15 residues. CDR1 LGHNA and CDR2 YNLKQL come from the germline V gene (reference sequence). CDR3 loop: CASSQPTGGVYEQYF. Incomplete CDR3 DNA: TGTGCCAGCAGCCAACCGACTGGGGGGGTCTAT.

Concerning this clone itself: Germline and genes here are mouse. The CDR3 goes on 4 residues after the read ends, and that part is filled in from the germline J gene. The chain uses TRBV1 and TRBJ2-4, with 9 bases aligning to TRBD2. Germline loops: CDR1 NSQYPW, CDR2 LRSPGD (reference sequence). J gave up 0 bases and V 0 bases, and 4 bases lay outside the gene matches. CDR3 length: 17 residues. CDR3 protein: CTCSAERLGVSQNTLYF. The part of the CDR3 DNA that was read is TGCACCTGCAGTGCAGAACGACTGGGGGTTAGTCAAAAC.

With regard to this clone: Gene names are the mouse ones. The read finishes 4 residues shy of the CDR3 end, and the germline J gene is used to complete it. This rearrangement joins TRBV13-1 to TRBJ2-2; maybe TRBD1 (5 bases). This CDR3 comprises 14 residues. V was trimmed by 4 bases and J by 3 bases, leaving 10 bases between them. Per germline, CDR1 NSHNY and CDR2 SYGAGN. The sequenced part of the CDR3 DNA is TGTGCCAGCAGTCGGCAGGGCGACACCGGG. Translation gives CASSRQGDTG. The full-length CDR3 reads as CASSRQGDTGQLYF.

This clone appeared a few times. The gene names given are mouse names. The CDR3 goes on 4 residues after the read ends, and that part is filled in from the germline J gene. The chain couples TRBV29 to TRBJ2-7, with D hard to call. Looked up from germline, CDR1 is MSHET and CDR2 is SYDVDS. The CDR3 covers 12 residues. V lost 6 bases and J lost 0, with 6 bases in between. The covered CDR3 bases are TGTGCTAGCAGACAGAGCTCCTAT. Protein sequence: CASRQSSY. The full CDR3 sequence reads CASRQSSYEQYF.

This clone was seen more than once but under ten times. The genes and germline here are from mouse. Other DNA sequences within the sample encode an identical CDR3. CDR3 DNA, as far as it was read: TGTGCCAGCAGCCCAACAGCTAGTGCAGAA. Amino acids: CASSPTASAE. The full-length CDR3 reads as CASSPTASAETLYF. The chain recombines TRBV14 with TRBJ2-3, with D uncertain. Sequencing ends 4 residues short of the CDR3 end; the germline J gene provides the rest. Trimming pared 5 bases from V and 0 bases from J, leaving 10 bases between. CDR1 SGHDT and CDR2 FRDEAV come from the germline V gene. The CDR3 length is 14 residues.

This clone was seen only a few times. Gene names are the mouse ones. CDR3 protein: CTCSADGTVSANSDYTF. The sequenced CDR3 bases are TGCACCTGCAGTGCAGATGGGACAGTCTCAGCAAACTCC. The J gene is TRBJ1-2, the V gene TRBV1; TRBD1 agrees at 7 bases. The CDR3 goes on 4 residues after the read ends, and that part is filled in from the germline J gene. The length of the CDR3 is 17 residues. CDR1 and CDR2 from the germline V gene are NSQYPW and LRSPGD (reference sequence). V trimming: 0 bases; J trimming: 0 bases; junction bases outside the gene matches: 7.

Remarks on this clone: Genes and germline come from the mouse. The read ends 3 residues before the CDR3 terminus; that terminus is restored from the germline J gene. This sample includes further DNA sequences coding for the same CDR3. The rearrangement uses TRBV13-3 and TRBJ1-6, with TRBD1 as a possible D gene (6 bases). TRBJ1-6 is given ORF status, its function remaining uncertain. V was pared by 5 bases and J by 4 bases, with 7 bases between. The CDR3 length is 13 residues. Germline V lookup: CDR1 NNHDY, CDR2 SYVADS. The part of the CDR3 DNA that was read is TGTGCCAGCAGACAGGGATATAATTCGCCC. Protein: CASRQGYNSP. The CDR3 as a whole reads CASRQGYNSPLYF.

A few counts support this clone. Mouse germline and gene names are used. CDR3 DNA (partial): TGTGCCAGCAGGACAGGGGGCGACACCGGG. Translating gives CASRTGGDTG. The whole CDR3 is CASRTGGDTGQLYF. This chain uses TRBV14 with TRBJ2-2; TRBD1 agrees at 10 bases. The missing CDR3 end, 4 residues past where the read stops, is filled in from the germline J gene. There are 14 residues in the CDR3. Germline V gene lookup returns CDR1 SGHDT and CDR2 FRDEAV. V gave up 5 bases and J gave up 3 bases; unmatched junction bases: 1.

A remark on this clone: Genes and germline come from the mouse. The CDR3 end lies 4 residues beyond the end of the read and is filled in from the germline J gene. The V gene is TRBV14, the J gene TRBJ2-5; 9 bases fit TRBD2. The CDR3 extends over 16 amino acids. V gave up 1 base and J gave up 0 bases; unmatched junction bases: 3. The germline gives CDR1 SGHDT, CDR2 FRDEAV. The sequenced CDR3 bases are TGTGCCAGCAGTTTCCGACTGGGGGTTAACCAAGAC. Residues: CASSFRLGVNQD. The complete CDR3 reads CASSFRLGVNQDTQYF.

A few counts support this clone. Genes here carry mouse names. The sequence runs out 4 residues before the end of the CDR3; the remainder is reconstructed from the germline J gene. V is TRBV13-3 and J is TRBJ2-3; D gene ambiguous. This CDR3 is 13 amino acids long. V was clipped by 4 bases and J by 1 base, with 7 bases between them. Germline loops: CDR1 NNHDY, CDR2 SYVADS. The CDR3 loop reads CASSLTGAETLYF. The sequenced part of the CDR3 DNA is TGTGCCAGCAGTCTTACAGGTGCAGAA.

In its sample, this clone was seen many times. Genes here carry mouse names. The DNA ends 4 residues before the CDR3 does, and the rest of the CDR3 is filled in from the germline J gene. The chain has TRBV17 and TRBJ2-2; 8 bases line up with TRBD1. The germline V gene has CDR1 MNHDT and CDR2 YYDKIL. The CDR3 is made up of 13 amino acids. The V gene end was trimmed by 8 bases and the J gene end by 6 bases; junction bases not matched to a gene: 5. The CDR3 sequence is CASRTGWAGQLYF. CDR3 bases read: TGTGCTAGCCGGACAGGGTGGGCCGGG. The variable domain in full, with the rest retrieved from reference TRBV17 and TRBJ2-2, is DTTVKQNPRYKLARVGKPVNLICSQTMNHDTMYWYQKKPNQAPKLLLFYYDKILNREADTFEKFQSSRPNNSFCSLYIGSAGLEYSAMYLCASRTGWAGQLYFGEGSKLTVL.

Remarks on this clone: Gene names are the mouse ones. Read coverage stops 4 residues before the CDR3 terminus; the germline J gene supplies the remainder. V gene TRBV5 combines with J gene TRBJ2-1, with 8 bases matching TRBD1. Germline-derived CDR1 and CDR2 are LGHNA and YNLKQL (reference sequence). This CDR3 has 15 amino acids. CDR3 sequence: CASSQDPRGLAEQFF. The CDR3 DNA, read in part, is TGTGCCAGCAGCCAAGATCCCAGGGGGCTAGCT.

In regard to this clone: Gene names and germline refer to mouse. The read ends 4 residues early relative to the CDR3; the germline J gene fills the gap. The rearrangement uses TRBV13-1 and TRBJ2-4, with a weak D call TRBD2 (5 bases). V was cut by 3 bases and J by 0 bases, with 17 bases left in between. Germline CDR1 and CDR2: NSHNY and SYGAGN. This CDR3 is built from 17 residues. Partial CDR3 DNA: TGTGCCAGCAGTGGTGGACTCCCGGTTTATAGTCAAAAC. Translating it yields CASSGGLPVYSQN. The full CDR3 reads CASSGGLPVYSQNTLYF.

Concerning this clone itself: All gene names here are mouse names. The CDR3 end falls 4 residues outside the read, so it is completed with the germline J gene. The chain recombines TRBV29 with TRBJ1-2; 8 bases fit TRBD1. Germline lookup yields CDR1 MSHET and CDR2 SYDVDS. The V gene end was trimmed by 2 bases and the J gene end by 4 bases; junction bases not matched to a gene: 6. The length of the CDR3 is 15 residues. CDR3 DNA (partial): TGTGCTAGCAGTTTACCCAGGGGGCTTGGCTCC. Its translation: CASSLPRGLGS. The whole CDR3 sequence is CASSLPRGLGSDYTF.

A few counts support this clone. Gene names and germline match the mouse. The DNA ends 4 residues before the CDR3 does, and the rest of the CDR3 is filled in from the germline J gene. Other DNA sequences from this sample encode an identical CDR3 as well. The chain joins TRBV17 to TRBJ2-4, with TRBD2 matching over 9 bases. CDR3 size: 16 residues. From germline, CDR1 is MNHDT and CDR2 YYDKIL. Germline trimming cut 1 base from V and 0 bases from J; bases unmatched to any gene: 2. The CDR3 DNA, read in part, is TGTGCTAGCAGTAGAGGCTGGGGGGGGAGTCAAAAC. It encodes CASSRGWGGSQN. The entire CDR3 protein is CASSRGWGGSQNTLYF. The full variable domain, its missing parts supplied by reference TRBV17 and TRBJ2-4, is DTTVKQNPRYKLARVGKPVNLICSQTMNHDTMYWYQKKPNQAPKLLLFYYDKILNREADTFEKFQSSRPNNSFCSLYIGSAGLEYSAMYLCASSRGWGGSQNTLYFGAGTRLSVL.

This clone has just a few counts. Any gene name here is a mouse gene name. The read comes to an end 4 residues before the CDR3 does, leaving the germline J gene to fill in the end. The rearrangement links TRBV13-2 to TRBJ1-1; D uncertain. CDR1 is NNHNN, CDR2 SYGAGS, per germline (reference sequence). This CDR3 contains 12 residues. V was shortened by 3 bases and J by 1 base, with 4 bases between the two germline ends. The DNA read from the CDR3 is TGTGCCAGCGGTGCCAGAAACACA. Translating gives CASGARNT. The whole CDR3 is CASGARNTEVFF.

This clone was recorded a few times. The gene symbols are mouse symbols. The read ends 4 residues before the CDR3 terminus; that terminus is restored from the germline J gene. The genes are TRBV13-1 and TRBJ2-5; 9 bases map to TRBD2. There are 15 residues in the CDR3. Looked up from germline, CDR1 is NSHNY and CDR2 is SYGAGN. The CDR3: CASSDKLGGNDTQYF. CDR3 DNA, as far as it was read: TGTGCCAGCAGTGATAAACTGGGGGGAAATGAC.

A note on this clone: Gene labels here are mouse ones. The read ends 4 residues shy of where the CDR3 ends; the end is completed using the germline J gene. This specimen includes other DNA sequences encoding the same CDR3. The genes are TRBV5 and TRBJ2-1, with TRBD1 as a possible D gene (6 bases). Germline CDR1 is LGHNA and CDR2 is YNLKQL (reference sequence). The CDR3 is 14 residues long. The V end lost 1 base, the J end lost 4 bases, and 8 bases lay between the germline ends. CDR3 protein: CASSQGDNYAEQFF. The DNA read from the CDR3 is TGTGCCAGCAGCCAAGGGGACAATTATGCT.

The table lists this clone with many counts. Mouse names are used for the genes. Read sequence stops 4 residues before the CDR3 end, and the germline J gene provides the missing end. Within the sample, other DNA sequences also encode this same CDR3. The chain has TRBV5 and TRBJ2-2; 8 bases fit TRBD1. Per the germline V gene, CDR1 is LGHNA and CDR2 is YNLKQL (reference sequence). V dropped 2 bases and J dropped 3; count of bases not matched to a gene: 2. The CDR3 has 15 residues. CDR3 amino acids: CASSQQGADTGQLYF. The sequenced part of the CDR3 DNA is TGTGCCAGCAGCCAACAGGGGGCAGACACCGGG.

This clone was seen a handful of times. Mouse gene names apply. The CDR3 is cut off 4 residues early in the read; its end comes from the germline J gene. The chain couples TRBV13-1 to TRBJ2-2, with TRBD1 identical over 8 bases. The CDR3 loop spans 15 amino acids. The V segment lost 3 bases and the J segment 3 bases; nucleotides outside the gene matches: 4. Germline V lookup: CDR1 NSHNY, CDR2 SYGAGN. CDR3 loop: CASSAPTGDTGQLYF. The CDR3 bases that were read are TGTGCCAGCAGTGCCCCGACAGGGGACACCGGG.

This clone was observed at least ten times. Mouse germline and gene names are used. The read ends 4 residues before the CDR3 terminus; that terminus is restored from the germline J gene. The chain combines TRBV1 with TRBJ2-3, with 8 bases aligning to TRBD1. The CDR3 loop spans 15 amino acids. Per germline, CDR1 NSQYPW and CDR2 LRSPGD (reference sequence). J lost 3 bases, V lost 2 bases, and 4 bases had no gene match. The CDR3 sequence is CTCSATSGGAETLYF. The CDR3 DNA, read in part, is TGCACCTGCAGTGCAACCTCAGGGGGCGCAGAA.

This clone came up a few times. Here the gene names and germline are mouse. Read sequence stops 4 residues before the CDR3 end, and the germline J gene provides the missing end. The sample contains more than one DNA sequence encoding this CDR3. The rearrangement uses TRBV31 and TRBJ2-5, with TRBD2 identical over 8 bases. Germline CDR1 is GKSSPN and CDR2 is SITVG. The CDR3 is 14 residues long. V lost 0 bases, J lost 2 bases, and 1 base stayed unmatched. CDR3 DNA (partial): TGTGCCTGGAGTCTAGGGGGGGCCCAAGAC. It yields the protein CAWSLGGAQD. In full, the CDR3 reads CAWSLGGAQDTQYF.